This entry lists 20 T cell receptor beta chains sequenced from one sample in a study of T-cell memory formation after mild COVID-19. TCRdb re-called the 5' RACE reads with MiXCR, one entry per CDR3 protein. Of 250,000 to 400,000 distinct CDR3 sequences listed, approximately 14% are singletons. The specimen was PBMCs or a T cell subset sorted from them (not recorded which). The receptor source for this set is a man between 18 and 35 years old who had mild COVID-19 (a few samples of this study predate the infection). Cell type and time point are not known.

J is TRBJ2-2 and V is TRBV3-1, with a weak D call TRBD2 (5 bases). V lost 4 bases and J lost 13, with 16 bases in between. Germline CDR1 LGHDT, CDR2 YNNKEL (reference sequence). The CDR3 loop spans 13 amino acids. The chain's CDR3 is CASSRPPGFSLFF. The CDR3 coding sequence is TGTGCCAGCAGCCGGCCCCCGGGATTTTCGCTGTTTTTT.

This chain uses TRBV6-5 with TRBJ2-7; D may be TRBD1 (5 bases). The CDR3 runs to 14 residues. The V gene lost 4 bases and the J gene lost 3 bases, with 13 bases spanning the gap. Germline CDR1 and CDR2: MNHEY and SVGAGI. This CDR3 is CASSSNGALYEQYF. The CDR3 DNA is TGTGCCAGCAGTTCTAATGGGGCACTCTACGAGCAGTACTTC.

The chain is built from TRBV6-2 or TRBV6-3 and TRBJ2-3, with D uncertain. The CDR3 is made up of 14 amino acids. Trimming removed 6 bases from V and 6 bases from J, with 16 bases in between. CDR1 MNHEY and CDR2 SVGEGT come from the germline V gene. CDR3 DNA sequence: TGTGCCAGCAGGTTGGGCCGGATTCTCGATACGCAGTATTTT. Translated, it gives CASRLGRILDTQYF.

CDR3 residues: CASSRSLEQFF. The CDR3 bases are TGTGCCAGCAGCCGATCCCTAGAGCAGTTCTTC. The genes are TRBV7-2 and TRBJ2-1, with D hard to call. Germline values: CDR1 SGHTA, CDR2 FQGNSA. The CDR3 totals 11 residues. The germline V and J ends were trimmed by 5 bases and 10 bases, with 9 bases remaining between them.

This clonotype occurred a few times. The chain joins TRBV2 to TRBJ2-3, with D possibly TRBD2 on 6 matching bases. V lost 7 bases and J lost 3, with 14 bases in between. This CDR3 is 14 amino acids long. Germline V gives CDR1 SNHLY, CDR2 FYNNEI. This CDR3 is CASIRGGVTDTQYF. For the CDR3, the DNA is TGTGCCAGCATCAGAGGCGGGGTAACAGATACGCAGTATTTT.

V usage is TRBV29-1 and J usage is TRBJ2-5, with D possibly being TRBD2 (7 bases). There are 13 residues in the CDR3. Germline loops: CDR1 SQVTM, CDR2 ANQGSEA. Trimming took 1 base from V and 4 from J, leaving 10 bases between them. The DNA of the CDR3 is TGCAGCGTTGAAGCGGGGGGCCGAGAGACCCAGTACTTC. As protein: CSVEAGGRETQYF.

The chain employs TRBV24-1 and TRBJ1-5; D is possibly TRBD1 (5 bases). The germline V and J ends were trimmed by 4 bases and 4 bases, with 10 bases remaining between them. CDR1 and CDR2 from the germline V gene are KGHDR and SFDVKD. The CDR3 covers 14 residues. DNA for the CDR3: TGTGCCACCAGTGAGGGGGGAGGGAATCAGCCCCAGCATTTT. Translating gives CATSEGGGNQPQHF.

The chain is built from TRBV6-2 or TRBV6-3 and TRBJ1-6; perhaps TRBD1 as D (5 bases). CDR3 length equals 14 residues. V lost 7 bases to trimming and J lost 8 bases, with 15 bases between them. CDR1 is MNHEY, CDR2 SVGEGT, per germline. The CDR3 DNA reads TGTGCCAGCATCTATCAGGGCGGATATTCACCCCTCCACTTT. This sequence encodes CASIYQGGYSPLHF.

A remark on this clonotype: Mismatch with germline at one junction end may stem from a read error. Written as DNA, the CDR3 is TGTGCCAGATCACTGTCTAGCGGGGGAGATACGCAGTATTTT. This translates into CARSLSSGGDTQYF. The chain couples TRBV18 to TRBJ2-3; 10 nucleotides align to TRBD2. Germline V gene data show CDR1 as KGHSH and CDR2 as LQKENI. The CDR3 totals 14 residues. The full variable domain, completed using reference TRBV18 and TRBJ2-3, is NAGVMQNPRHLVRRRGQEARLRCSPMKGHSHVYWYRQLPEEGLKFMVYLQKENIIDESGMPKERFSAEFPKEGPSILRIQQVVRGDSAAYFCARSLSSGGDTQYFGPGTRLTVL.

This clonotype came up a few times. The chain joins TRBV7-9 to TRBJ2-5, with D possibly matching TRBD2 (6 bases). This CDR3 contains 15 residues. V lost 0 bases and J 4 bases, leaving 12 bases between the germline ends. Per the germline V gene, CDR1 is SEHNR and CDR2 is FQNEAQ (reference sequence). For the CDR3, the DNA is TGTGCCAGCAGCTTAGCGGGTGGAGGGGCAGAGACCCAGTACTTC. It yields the protein CASSLAGGGAETQYF.

The sample holds a few counts of this clonotype. This chain links TRBV7-8 with TRBJ2-7; 13 positions match TRBD2. The CDR3 runs 16 residues. V shed 2 bases, J shed 6 bases, and the junction held 7 bases outside the gene matches. The germline V gene encodes CDR1 SGHVS and CDR2 FQNEAQ. The CDR3 loop reads CASSLFGLAGDPEQYV. The CDR3 bases are TGTGCCAGCAGCTTATTCGGACTAGCGGGGGATCCCGAGCAGTACGTC.

This chain connects TRBV7-9 to TRBJ1-6; 12 bases map to TRBD1. Trimming took 5 bases from V and 7 from J; bases not matched to a gene: 6. Germline assignment: CDR1 SEHNR and CDR2 FQNEAQ (reference sequence). The CDR3 length is 16 residues. The chain's CDR3 is CASSPPGTGGNSPLHF. CDR3 in DNA: TGTGCCAGCAGCCCCCCGGGGACAGGGGGCAATTCACCCCTCCACTTT.

The chain combines TRBV7-9 with TRBJ2-5; D is perhaps TRBD1 (6 bases). The V end lost 1 base, the J end lost 5 bases, and 20 bases lay between the germline ends. From germline, CDR1 is SEHNR and CDR2 FQNEAQ (reference sequence). CDR3 length: 17 residues. CDR3 residues: CASSLGGTQVFGETQYF. The CDR3 DNA sequence: TGTGCCAGCAGCTTAGGAGGGACACAGGTATTTGGGGAGACCCAGTACTTC.

This clonotype was detected only a few times. V and J are TRBV5-1 and TRBJ2-1, with TRBD1 matching over 8 bases. Trimming at V came to 0 bases and at J to 9 bases, leaving 11 bases not matched to a gene. The V gene's germline CDR1 is SGHRS and CDR2 YFSETQ. The CDR3 consists of 16 residues. Here the CDR3 DNA reads TGCGCCAGCAGCTTGGCCGGGCAGGGGGCGCTTGGTGAGCAGTTCTTC. Encoded protein: CASSLAGQGALGEQFF. Filled out from reference TRBV5-1 and TRBJ2-1, the complete variable domain reads KAGVTQTPRYLIKTRGQQVTLSCSPISGHRSVSWYQQTPGQGLQFLFEYFSETQRNKGNFPGRFSGRQFSNSRSEMNVSTLELGDSALYLCASSLAGQGALGEQFFGPGTRLTVL.

The rearrangement links TRBV28 to TRBJ2-3; D might be TRBD1 or TRBD2, each matching 6 bases. V gave up 6 bases and J gave up 1 base, with 14 bases separating them. This CDR3 spans 15 amino acids. CDR1 is MDHEN and CDR2 is SYDVKM in the germline V gene. CDR3 DNA: TGTGCCAGCAGGCGTCTGGGGGGCGGCACAGATACGCAGTATTTT. Its translation: CASRRLGGGTDTQYF.

The V gene is TRBV18, the J gene TRBJ2-3; 11 nucleotides agree with TRBD1. V shed 10 bases and J 5 bases; nucleotides not matched to a gene: 5. The CDR3 consists of 13 residues. Looked up from germline, CDR1 is KGHSH and CDR2 is LQKENI. The CDR3 protein is CATRTGGEDTQYF. DNA of the CDR3: TGTGCCACCCGGACAGGGGGCGAAGATACGCAGTATTTT. Full variable domain (missing parts from reference TRBV18 and TRBJ2-3): NAGVMQNPRHLVRRRGQEARLRCSPMKGHSHVYWYRQLPEEGLKFMVYLQKENIIDESGMPKERFSAEFPKEGPSILRIQQVVRGDSAAYFCATRTGGEDTQYFGPGTRLTVL.

This clonotype has just a few counts. V and J are TRBV6-5 and TRBJ2-7; TRBD1 matches at 8 bases. Germline lookup yields CDR1 MNHEY and CDR2 SVGAGI. Unmatched junction bases numbered 5, after V lost 2 bases and J lost 2 bases. The CDR3 covers 15 residues. This CDR3 is CASSYTMDRAYEQYV. Here the CDR3 DNA reads TGTGCCAGCAGTTACACAATGGACAGGGCCTACGAGCAGTACGTC.

This clonotype appeared a few times. The gene calls are TRBV12-3 or TRBV12-4 and TRBJ2-3; 9 bases fit TRBD2. The CDR3 covers 15 residues. V was pared by 7 bases and J by 3 bases, with 8 bases of the junction left unmatched. The CDR3 DNA sequence: TGTGCCAGCACCCTTGGCGGGGGGGCGACAGATACGCAGTATTTT. Protein: CASTLGGGATDTQYF.

The CDR3 protein is CASKIGGRNTEAFF. The CDR3 DNA sequence: TGTGCCAGCAAAATAGGGGGGAGGAACACTGAAGCTTTCTTT. V usage is TRBV12-3 or TRBV12-4 and J usage is TRBJ1-1, with a weak D call TRBD1 (6 bases). The ends were cut back, 7 bases at V and 1 base at J, with 13 bases in the middle. The length of the CDR3 is 14 residues.

This clonotype was recorded a few times. The chain employs TRBV11-1 and TRBJ2-7; D call uncertain. Germline V gene sequence: CDR1 SGHAT, CDR2 FQDESV (reference sequence). CDR3 size: 13 residues. V lost 8 bases to trimming and J lost 0 bases, with 11 bases between them. CDR3 in DNA: TGTGCCAGCGCCCGCCTCTACTCCTACGAGCAGTACTTC. Translated: CASARLYSYEQYF.